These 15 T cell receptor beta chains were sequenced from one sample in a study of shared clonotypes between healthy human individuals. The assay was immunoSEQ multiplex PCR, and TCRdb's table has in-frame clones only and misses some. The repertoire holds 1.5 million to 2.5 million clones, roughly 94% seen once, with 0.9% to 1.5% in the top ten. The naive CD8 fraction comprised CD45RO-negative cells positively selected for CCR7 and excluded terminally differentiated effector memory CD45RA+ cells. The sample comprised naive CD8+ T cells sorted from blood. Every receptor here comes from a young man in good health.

CDR3 bases: TGTGCCAGCAGTCCGACAGGTTACTACGAGCAGTACTTC. Its translation: CASSPTGYYEQYF. V is TRBV27 and J is TRBJ2-7, with a tentative D call TRBD1 (6 bases). The CDR3 is made up of 13 amino acids. Germline V gene sequence: CDR1 MNHEY, CDR2 SMNVEV (reference sequence). Trimming pared 5 bases from V and 3 bases from J, leaving 11 bases between.

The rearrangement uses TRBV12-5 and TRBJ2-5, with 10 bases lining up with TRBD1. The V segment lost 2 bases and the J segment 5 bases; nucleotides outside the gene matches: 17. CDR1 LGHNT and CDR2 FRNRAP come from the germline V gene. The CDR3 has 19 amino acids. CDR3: CASGLPPDRGRLGWETQYF. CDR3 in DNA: TGTGCTAGTGGTTTGCCCCCCGACAGGGGGCGTTTAGGATGGGAGACCCAGTACTTC.

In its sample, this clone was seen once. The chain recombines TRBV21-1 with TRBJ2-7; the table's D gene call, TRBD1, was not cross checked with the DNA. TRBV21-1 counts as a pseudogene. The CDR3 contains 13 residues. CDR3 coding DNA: TGTGCCAGCAGCATACATACACCCTACGAGCAGTACTTC. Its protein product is CASSIHTPYEQYF.

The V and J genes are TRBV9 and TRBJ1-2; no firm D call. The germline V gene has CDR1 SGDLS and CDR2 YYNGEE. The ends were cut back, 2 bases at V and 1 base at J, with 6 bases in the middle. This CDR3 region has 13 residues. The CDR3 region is CASSVTSNYGYTF. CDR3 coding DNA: TGTGCCAGCAGCGTTACAAGTAACTATGGCTACACCTTC.

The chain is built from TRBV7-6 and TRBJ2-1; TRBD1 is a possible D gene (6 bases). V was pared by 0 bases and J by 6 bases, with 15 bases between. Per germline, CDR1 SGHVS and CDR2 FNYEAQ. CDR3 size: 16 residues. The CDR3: CASSLAGTGMGNEQFF. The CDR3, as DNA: TGTGCCAGCAGCTTAGCAGGTACAGGGATGGGCAATGAGCAGTTCTTC.

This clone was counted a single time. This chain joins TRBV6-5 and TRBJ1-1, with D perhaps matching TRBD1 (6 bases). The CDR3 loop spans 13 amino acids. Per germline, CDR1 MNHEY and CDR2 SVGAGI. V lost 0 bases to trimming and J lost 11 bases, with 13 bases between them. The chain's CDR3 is CASSYSSRGDAFF. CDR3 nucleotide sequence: TGTGCCAGCAGTTACTCGAGCAGGGGAGATGCTTTCTTT.

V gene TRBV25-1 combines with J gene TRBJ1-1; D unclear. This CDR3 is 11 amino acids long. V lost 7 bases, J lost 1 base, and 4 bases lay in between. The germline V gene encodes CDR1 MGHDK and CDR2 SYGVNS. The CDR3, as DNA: TGTGCCAGCATGGCGAACACTGAAGCTTTCTTT. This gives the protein CASMANTEAFF. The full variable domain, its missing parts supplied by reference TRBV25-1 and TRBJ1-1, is EADIYQTPRYLVIGTGKKITLECSQTMGHDKMYWYQQDPGMELHLIHYSYGVNSTEKGDLSSESTVSRIRTEHFPLTLESARPSHTSQYLCASMANTEAFFGQGTRLTVV.

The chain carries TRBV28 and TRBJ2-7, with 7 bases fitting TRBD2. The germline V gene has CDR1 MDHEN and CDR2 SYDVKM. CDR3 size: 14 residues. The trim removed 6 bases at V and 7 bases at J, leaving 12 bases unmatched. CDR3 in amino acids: CASSGPLNGGEQYF. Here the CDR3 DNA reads TGTGCCAGCAGCGGACCCTTAAACGGGGGGGAGCAGTACTTC. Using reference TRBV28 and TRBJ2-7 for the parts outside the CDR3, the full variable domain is DVKVTQSSRYLVKRTGEKVFLECVQDMDHENMFWYRQDPGLGLRLIYFSYDVKMKEKGDIPEGYSVSREKKERFSLILESASTNQTSMYLCASSGPLNGGEQYFGPGTRLTVT.

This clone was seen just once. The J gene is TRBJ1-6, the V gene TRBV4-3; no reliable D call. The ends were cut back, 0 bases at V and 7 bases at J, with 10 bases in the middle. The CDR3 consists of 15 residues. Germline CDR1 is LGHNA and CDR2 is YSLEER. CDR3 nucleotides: TGCGCCAGCAGCCAAGATCACAGCACGAATTCACCCCTCCACTTT. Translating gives CASSQDHSTNSPLHF.

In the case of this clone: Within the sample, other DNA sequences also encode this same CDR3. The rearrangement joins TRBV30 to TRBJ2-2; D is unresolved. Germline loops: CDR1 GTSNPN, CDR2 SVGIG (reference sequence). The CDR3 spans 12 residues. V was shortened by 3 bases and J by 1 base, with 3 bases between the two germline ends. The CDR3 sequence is CAWSGNTGELFF. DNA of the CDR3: TGTGCCTGGAGCGGGAACACCGGGGAGCTGTTTTTT.

In DNA, the CDR3 is TGTGCCAGCAGTTGGACAGGCCCTCCCTACGAGCAGTACTTC. As protein: CASSWTGPPYEQYF. V is TRBV27 and J is TRBJ2-7; TRBD1 matches at 7 bases. Germline CDR1 and CDR2: MNHEY and SMNVEV (reference sequence). This CDR3 is built from 14 residues. V shed 4 bases and J 2 bases; nucleotides not matched to a gene: 5.

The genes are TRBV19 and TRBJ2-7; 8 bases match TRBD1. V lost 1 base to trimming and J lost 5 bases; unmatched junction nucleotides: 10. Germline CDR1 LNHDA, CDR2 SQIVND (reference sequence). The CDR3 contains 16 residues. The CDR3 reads CASSIGPGGMYDEQYF. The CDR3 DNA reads TGTGCCAGTAGTATAGGTCCAGGGGGCATGTATGACGAGCAGTACTTC.

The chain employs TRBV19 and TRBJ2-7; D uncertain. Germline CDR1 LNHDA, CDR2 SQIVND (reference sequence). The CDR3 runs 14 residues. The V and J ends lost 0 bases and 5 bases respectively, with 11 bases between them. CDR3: CASSIDLEFNEQYF. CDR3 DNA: TGTGCCAGTAGTATAGATCTCGAGTTTAACGAGCAGTACTTC.

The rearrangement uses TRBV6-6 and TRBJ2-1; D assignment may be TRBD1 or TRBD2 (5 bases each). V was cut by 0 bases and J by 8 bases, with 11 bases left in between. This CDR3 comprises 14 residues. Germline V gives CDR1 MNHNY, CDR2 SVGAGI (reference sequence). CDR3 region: CASSYSGDLYEQFF. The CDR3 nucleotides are TGTGCCAGCAGTTACTCGGGGGACCTCTATGAGCAGTTCTTC.

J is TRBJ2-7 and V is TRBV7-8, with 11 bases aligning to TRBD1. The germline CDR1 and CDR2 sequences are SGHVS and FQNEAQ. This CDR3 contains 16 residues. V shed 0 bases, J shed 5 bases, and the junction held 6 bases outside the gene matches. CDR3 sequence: CASSLAGQGAVNEQYF. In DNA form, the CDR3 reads TGTGCCAGCAGCTTAGCTGGACAGGGGGCAGTAAACGAGCAGTACTTC.